This T cell receptor (beta chain) comes out of a study of regulatory T cells in long-lasting Graves disease. Library construction for TCR beta used iRepertoire HTBI primers and Arm-PCR of CDR3 regions. TCRdb passed the multiplex PCR reads through MiXCR, listing each CDR3 protein once. The table has about 450,000 distinct CDR3 sequences, about 15% seen once. Remarks on this clonotype: It may be a read error: a sequence one base away is much more abundant.

Time point of the sample: newly diagnosed GD, antithyroid drugs for less than 3 months. The authors made the TCR library using RNA they extracted from PBMCs. EDTA tubes received around 9.4 milliliters of collected peripheral blood. Germline values: CDR1 SNHLY, CDR2 FYNNEI. The CDR3 loop spans 15 amino acids. These data were likewise used in another study, on T cells in Graves' hyperthyroidism and ophthalmopathy.

The specimen was peripheral blood mononuclear cells (PBMCs), collected at new diagnosis, from a patient treated with antithyroid drugs. The receptor was isolated from a woman aged 50 to 60 with Graves disease. The chain recombines TRBV2 with TRBJ2-2; 10 bases agree with TRBD2. CDR3 nucleotides: TGTTCCAGCAGTGCTAGCGGGAGTAACGCCGGGGAGCTGTTTTTT. It is translated as CSSSASGSNAGELFF.